The 13 T cell receptor beta chains given below trace back to one sample, sequenced in a study of graft-versus-host responses after intestinal transplantation. Profiled with immunoSEQ multiplex PCR; TCRdb holds only in-frame clones, not every one. The sample lists 74,000 or so clones; about 90% were seen once. Here the sequenced sample was PBMCs, taken 98 days after intestinal transplantation. These receptors all come from a human patient who received an intestinal transplant, so some T cells may come from the graft donor.

This sequence joins TRBV5-1 and TRBJ1-2, with 11 bases identical to TRBD1. CDR1 is SGHRS and CDR2 is YFSETQ in the germline V gene. V gave up 4 bases and J gave up 6 bases; unmatched junction bases: 5. CDR3 size: 14 residues. CDR3 amino acids: CASSLWGQGDGYTF. The CDR3 DNA is TGCGCCAGCAGCCTTTGGGGACAGGGGGATGGCTACACCTTC.

This chain uses TRBV2 with TRBJ2-3, with 11 nucleotides matching TRBD2. With 5 bases clipped from V and 1 base from J, the junction kept 2 bases outside the gene matches. Germline V CDR1 and CDR2: SNHLY, FYNNEI. This CDR3 contains 15 residues. CDR3 protein: CASSQTSGGTDTQYF. The CDR3, as DNA: TGTGCCAGCAGTCAGACTAGCGGGGGCACAGATACGCAGTATTTT.

This clone is a singleton in its sample. The chain recombines TRBV9 with TRBJ2-1, with a weak D call TRBD1 (6 bases). Germline CDR1 is SGDLS and CDR2 is YYNGEE. The V and J ends lost 4 bases and 9 bases respectively, with 20 bases between them. The CDR3 length is 15 residues. CDR3 residues: CASSPWQGKGGEQFF. DNA of the CDR3: TGTGCCAGCAGCCCCTGGCAGGGGAAGGGTGGTGAGCAGTTCTTC. Together with reference TRBV9 and TRBJ2-1, the CDR3 gives the full variable domain: DSGVTQTPKHLITATGQRVTLRCSPRSGDLSVYWYQQSLDQGLQFLIQYYNGEERAKGNILERFSAQQFPDLHSELNLSSLELGDSALYFCASSPWQGKGGEQFFGPGTRLTVL.

The chain couples TRBV28 to TRBJ2-7, with 7 bases that match TRBD2. The J segment lost 4 bases and the V segment lost 4 bases, leaving 10 bases of the junction unmatched. Germline V CDR1 and CDR2: MDHEN, SYDVKM. The length of the CDR3 is 15 residues. The CDR3 DNA sequence: TGTGCCAGCAGTTCGCCGCGGACTAGGGAATACGAGCAGTACTTC. It codes for CASSSPRTREYEQYF.

The chain combines TRBV11-2 with TRBJ2-3; D may be TRBD2 (7 bases). The CDR3 contains 14 residues. CDR1 is SGHAT, CDR2 FQNNGV, per germline. V dropped 4 bases and J dropped 2 bases, with 10 bases sitting between them. The CDR3 sequence is CASSSGGPTDTQYF. The CDR3 nucleotides are TGTGCCAGCAGCTCGGGGGGCCCCACAGATACGCAGTATTTT.

This clone appeared a single time. The chain joins TRBV5-5 to TRBJ2-5; 10 bases align to TRBD1. TRBJ2-7 matches the DNA end more closely, so the J call is doubtful. The germline V gene encodes CDR1 SGHKS and CDR2 YYEKEE (reference sequence). There are 14 residues in the CDR3. The chain's CDR3 is CASSAGQGGYEQYF. As DNA, the CDR3 is TGTGCCAGCAGCGCCGGACAGGGGGGCTACGAGCAGTACTTC.

This clone has a single count. The CDR3 nucleotides read TGTGCCAGCAGTTTGACAGCCCCTGCCTACGAGCAGTACTTC. Protein sequence: CASSLTAPAYEQYF. The gene calls are TRBV27 and TRBJ2-7; TRBD1 might be the D (5 bases). The germline V and J ends were trimmed by 3 bases and 2 bases, with 11 bases remaining between them. CDR3 length equals 14 residues. CDR1 is MNHEY, CDR2 SMNVEV, per germline (reference sequence).

This chain uses TRBV6-1 with TRBJ1-3, with a possible D match to TRBD1 (6 bases). Germline loops: CDR1 MNHNS, CDR2 SASEGT. CDR3 length: 14 residues. With 4 bases removed from V and 5 bases from J, the gap between germline ends came to 12 bases. The CDR3 is CASSARDTRNTIYF. CDR3 sequence (DNA): TGTGCCAGCAGTGCCCGGGACACAAGAAACACCATATATTTT.

The chain joins TRBV6-6 to TRBJ2-7; 7 nucleotides line up with TRBD1. Looked up from germline, CDR1 is MNHNY and CDR2 is SVGAGI (reference sequence). CDR3 length: 13 amino acids. V gave up 4 bases and J gave up 0 bases; unmatched junction bases: 0. CDR3 bases: TGTGCCAGCAGTTGGGACAGCTCCTACGAGCAGTACTTC. This sequence encodes CASSWDSSYEQYF.

The chain is built from TRBV11-1 and TRBJ2-7; 7 nucleotides line up with TRBD2. V shed 4 bases and J 4 bases; nucleotides not matched to a gene: 7. The germline gives CDR1 SGHAT, CDR2 FQDESV (reference sequence). The CDR3 spans 14 residues. DNA for the CDR3: TGTGCCAGCAGCTCAAGCGGGGAGGGATACGAGCAGTACTTC. Residues: CASSSSGEGYEQYF.

This chain links TRBV5-1 with TRBJ2-6; 7 bases fit TRBD2. V shed 5 bases, J shed 0 bases, and the junction held 5 bases outside the gene matches. The length of the CDR3 is 16 residues. Germline V gene lookup returns CDR1 SGHRS and CDR2 YFSETQ. CDR3 sequence: CASSARGDSGANVLTF. As DNA, the CDR3 is TGCGCCAGCAGTGCCCGGGGGGACTCTGGGGCCAACGTCCTGACTTTC.

This clone was counted a few times. This sequence joins TRBV6-1 and TRBJ1-6; D unclear. Trimming took 3 bases from V and 7 from J, leaving 10 bases between them. The CDR3 loop spans 14 amino acids. Germline assignment: CDR1 MNHNS and CDR2 SASEGT. CDR3 residues: CASSEGSSNSPLHF. The CDR3 bases are TGTGCCAGCAGTGAGGGCAGCAGCAATTCACCCCTCCACTTT.

J is TRBJ1-5 and V is TRBV6-5; a possible D gene is TRBD1 (6 bases). Germline V gene data show CDR1 as MNHEY and CDR2 as SVGAGI. Trimming stripped 7 bases from V and 0 bases from J, with 10 bases between. The CDR3 has 14 amino acids. The CDR3 DNA is TGTGCCAGCACACAGGGATATAGCAATCAGCCCCAGCATTTT. Encoded protein: CASTQGYSNQPQHF.